The next 3 T cell receptor beta chains were all read from a single sample in a study of CD8 T cells in ankylosing spondylitis. TCRdb re-derived calls from the 5' RACE reads in MiXCR, one entry per CDR3 protein. The sample yields around 31,000 distinct CDR3 sequences, about 30% seen once. Input material: synovial fluid, either unsorted or a sorted T cell fraction (not recorded which). These receptor sequences come from a male donor with ankylosing spondylitis.

The table lists this clonotype with many counts. The rearrangement uses TRBV29-1 and TRBJ2-3, with TRBD2 matching over 8 bases. J gave up 2 bases and V 6 bases, and 13 bases lay outside the gene matches. The CDR3 runs 16 residues. Germline V gene lookup returns CDR1 SQVTM and CDR2 ANQGSEA. For the CDR3, the DNA is TGCAGCGTCCCCTTCCAGCGGGAGTTGATCACAGATACGCAGTATTTT. It is translated as CSVPFQRELITDTQYF.

V gene TRBV7-9 combines with J gene TRBJ1-1, with 7 bases aligning to TRBD1. V lost 3 bases and J lost 1; bases outside the gene matches: 5. The CDR3 length is 15 residues. Germline-derived CDR1 and CDR2 are SEHNR and FQNEAQ (reference sequence). The CDR3 bases are TGTGCCAGCAGCTTTTCGGGACAGTCGAACACTGAAGCTTTCTTT. Protein sequence: CASSFSGQSNTEAFF.

This chain connects TRBV29-1 to TRBJ2-1; D not resolved. Germline V lookup: CDR1 SQVTM, CDR2 ANQGSEA. V lost 7 bases to trimming and J lost 3 bases, with 7 bases between them. The CDR3 has 11 amino acids. The DNA of the CDR3 is TGCAGCGCTACAAACTACAATGAGCAGTTCTTC. Amino acids: CSATNYNEQFF.